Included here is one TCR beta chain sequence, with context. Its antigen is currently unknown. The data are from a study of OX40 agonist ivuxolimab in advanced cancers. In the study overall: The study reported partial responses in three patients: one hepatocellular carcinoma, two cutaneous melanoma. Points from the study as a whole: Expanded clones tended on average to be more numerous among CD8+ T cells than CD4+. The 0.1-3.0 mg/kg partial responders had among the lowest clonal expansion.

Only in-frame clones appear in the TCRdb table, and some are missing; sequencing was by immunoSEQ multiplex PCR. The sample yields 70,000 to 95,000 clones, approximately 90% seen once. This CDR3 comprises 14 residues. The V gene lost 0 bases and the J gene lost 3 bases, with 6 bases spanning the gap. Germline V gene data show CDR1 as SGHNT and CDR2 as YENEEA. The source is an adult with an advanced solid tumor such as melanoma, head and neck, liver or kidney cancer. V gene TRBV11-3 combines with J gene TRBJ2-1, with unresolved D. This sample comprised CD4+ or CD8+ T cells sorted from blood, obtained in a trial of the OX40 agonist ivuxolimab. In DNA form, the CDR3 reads TGTGCCAGCAGCTTAGACAGTAGCTACAATGAGCAGTTCTTC. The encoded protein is CASSLDSSYNEQFF.